This T cell receptor beta chain was identified in a study of CD8+CD57+ T cells in acquired aplastic anemia. Whole-study context: Across the sorted CD4+ and CD8+ cells, DNA amounts averaged approximately 3.1 ug.

This clonotype was seen only a few times. Antigen unknown. Profiles of TCR beta VDJ and CDR3 were generated from a genomic DNA template. TCRdb recomputed calls from the reads with MiXCR, one row per CDR3 protein. The sample records about 80,000 distinct CDR3 sequences, 40% to 50% being singletons. Per germline, CDR1 SGHRS and CDR2 YFSETQ. CDR3 length: 15 residues. The V gene lost 0 bases and the J gene lost 1 base, with 8 bases spanning the gap. The study's findings and limits: Found in both controls and patients were about 30 CD8+ CDR3 sequences.

The sequenced sample consisted of sorted CD4+, CD8+, or CD8+CD57+ T cells (not recorded which) from PBMCs. The sequence was collected from a human donor in good health, serving as a control. The chain employs TRBV5-1 and TRBJ1-5, with D perhaps matching TRBD1 (6 bases). CDR3 coding DNA: TGCGCCAGCAGCTTGGGGGGGCGAAGCAATCAGCCCCAGCATTTT. This translates into CASSLGGRSNQPQHF.